These 15 T cell receptor beta chains were all obtained from the same sample, sequenced in a study of tumor and adjacent non-tumor tissue in lung cancer. TCRbeta libraries were built with three rounds of nested PCR, modified from ARM-PCR. One entry per CDR3 protein results from TCRdb running MiXCR on the multiplex PCR reads. The sample comprises approximately 120,000 distinct CDR3 sequences, around 57% of which are singletons, and around 20% rests with the top ten. The template was RNA from unsorted bulk tissue. More than 3 cm separated this lung sample from the edge of the tumor. Sequenced material: distant non-tumor lung tissue. These receptors were collected from a man aged 55 to 70 with non-small cell lung cancer.

The sample holds many counts of this clonotype. The DNA is left out, because the CDR3 cannot be placed on it with certainty; the CDR3 is given as TCRdb lists it. V usage is TRBV5-1 and J usage is TRBJ2-7; the table's D call TRBD1 went unverified against the DNA. A total of 13 residues make up the CDR3, ends included. Per germline, CDR1 SGHRS and CDR2 YFSETQ. CDR3 in amino acids: CASSLYWGQGSYF.

A note on this clonotype: At one boundary the junction diverges from the germline segment, which might be a read error. J is TRBJ2-1 and V is TRBV11-1, with D tentatively TRBD2 (5 bases). The germline gives CDR1 SGHAT, CDR2 FQDESV (reference sequence). This CDR3 has 14 residues. In nucleotides, the CDR3 is TGTGCCAGGTTTAGCAGTGGGGAGACGGGTGAGCAGCTCTTC. It translates to CARFSSGETGEQLF.

As to this clonotype: Germline and junction disagree at one end, which may indicate a read error. V usage is TRBV29-1 and J usage is TRBJ2-2, with TRBD2 matching over 8 bases. The germline V gene encodes CDR1 SQVTM and CDR2 ANQGSEA. This CDR3 region has 16 residues. The CDR3 loop reads CSGYGTRGTKTGEPFF. CDR3 in DNA: TGCAGCGGGTACGGGACTAGAGGAACGAAGACCGGGGAGCCGTTTTTT.

Details on this clonotype: One junction end disagrees with the germline gene, perhaps due to a read error. The rearrangement links TRBV5-6 to TRBJ2-7; 12 bases are a match to TRBD1. The CDR3 totals 15 residues. CDR1 and CDR2 from the germline V gene are SGHDT and YYEEEE. CDR3 in amino acids: CASSSRGTGGYEQYF. CDR3 in DNA: TGTGCCAGCAGCTCGAGGGGGACAGGGGGCTACGAGCAGTATTTC.

This clonotype occurred a few times. The genes are TRBV28 and TRBJ2-1; 9 nucleotides align to TRBD1. Germline V gives CDR1 MDHEN, CDR2 SYDVKM. This CDR3 comprises 15 residues. V was clipped by 6 bases and J by 12 bases; unmatched bases: 15. The CDR3 DNA follows: TGTGCCAGCAGCCTCGTGGGACAGGGCCCTGTGGGGCAGTTCTTC. Its protein product is CASSLVGQGPVGQFF. Full variable domain (missing parts from reference TRBV28 and TRBJ2-1): DVKVTQSSRYLVKRTGEKVFLECVQDMDHENMFWYRQDPGLGLRLIYFSYDVKMKEKGDIPEGYSVSREKKERFSLILESASTNQTSMYLCASSLVGQGPVGQFFGPGTRLTVL.

Details on this clonotype: The junction departs from germline at one end; a sequencing error may be responsible. V usage is TRBV4-1 and J usage is TRBJ1-5; the D is unclear. CDR1 and CDR2 from the germline V gene are MGHRA and YSYEKL. The CDR3 is 15 residues long. The CDR3: CASRQEESRNQPQHF. The CDR3 nucleotides read TGCGCCAGCAGACAAGAGGAGTCCCGTAATCAGCCCCAGCATTTT.

A few counts support this clonotype. This may be a read error, as it is one base from a much larger clone. The chain joins TRBV5-6 to TRBJ2-2, with D possibly being TRBD1 (5 bases). This CDR3 is 16 amino acids long. Germline values: CDR1 SGHDT, CDR2 YYEEEE. CDR3 nucleotide sequence: TGTGCCAGCAGCTTGGTCAGGGCCCGAGGCACCAGGGAGCTGTTTTTT. It codes for CASSLVRARGTRELFF. The full variable domain, completed using reference TRBV5-6 and TRBJ2-2, is DAGVTQSPTHLIKTRGQQVTLRCSPKSGHDTVSWYQQALGQGPQFIFQYYEEEERQRGNFPDRFSGHQFPNYSSELNVNALLLGDSALYLCASSLVRARGTRELFFGEGSRLTVL.

With regard to this clonotype: The CDR3 end shows no conserved phenylalanine or tryptophan, and so a read error is likely. The genes are TRBV6-2 or TRBV6-3 and TRBJ1-4; unclear D gene. This CDR3 region has 13 residues. Germline CDR1 and CDR2: MNHEY and SVGEGT. V lost 5 bases, J lost 7 bases, and 11 bases lay in between. CDR3 bases: TGTGCCAGCAGTCGCGGATACAGTGAAAAACTGTTTTAT. Residues: CASSRGYSEKLFY.

With respect to this clonotype: One junction end disagrees with the germline gene, perhaps due to a read error. The chain couples TRBV4-1 to TRBJ1-5; TRBD1 matches 12 bases. This CDR3 spans 15 amino acids. Germline lookup yields CDR1 MGHRA and CDR2 YSYEKL. This chain's CDR3 is CASSSRDRGHQPQLF. The CDR3 region has the DNA TGCGCCAGTAGCTCCCGGGACAGGGGGCATCAGCCCCAGCTTTTT.

Ten or more counts support this clonotype. The chain has TRBV6-2 or TRBV6-3 and TRBJ1-2; D unresolved. The V end lost 8 bases, the J end lost 0 bases, and 4 bases lay between the germline ends. This CDR3 contains 11 residues. The germline CDR1 and CDR2 sequences are MNHEY and SVGEGT. CDR3: CASATNYGYTF. In DNA form, the CDR3 reads TGTGCCAGCGCCACTAACTATGGCTACACCTTC.

The table lists this clonotype with a few counts. One end of the junction fails to match germline, which may point to a read error. V is TRBV11-1 and J is TRBJ1-1; TRBD1 aligns across 7 bases. Germline assignment: CDR1 SGHAT and CDR2 FQDESV (reference sequence). There are 13 residues in the CDR3. The CDR3 DNA reads TGCGCCAGCATCATCACAGGGGCCACTGAAGCTTTCTTT. This codes for CASIITGATEAFF.

This clonotype was seen many times. The rearrangement uses TRBV25-1 and TRBJ2-1; the D gene is possibly TRBD2 (6 bases). The V gene lost 5 bases and the J gene lost 6 bases, with 14 bases spanning the gap. CDR3 size: 14 residues. Germline V gives CDR1 MGHDK, CDR2 SYGVNS. CDR3 loop: CASSLEGRSNEQFF. For the CDR3, the DNA is TGTGCCAGCAGTCTGGAGGGCCGTAGCAATGAGCAGTTCTTC.

Of note for this clonotype: A read error may account for a junction end that differs from germline. This sequence joins TRBV4-1 and TRBJ2-1, with D maybe TRBD2 (6 bases). The end of the DNA is better explained by TRBJ2-4, so the J call may be wrong. Germline loops: CDR1 MGHRA, CDR2 YSYEKL. CDR3 length: 13 amino acids. CDR3 DNA sequence: TGCGCCAGCAGTCAAGATCTCGGCGGGACTCAGTACTTC. This codes for CASSQDLGGTQYF.

Worth noting for this clonotype: Its ends do not fully match the called genes, so a read error is possible. The CDR3 sequence: CASILAGTACF. CDR3 in DNA: TGTGCCAGCATCTTAGCCGGGACAGCTTGCTTT. The chain employs TRBV11-2 and TRBJ1-1, with TRBD1 identical over 7 bases. Germline CDR1 and CDR2: SGHAT and FQNNGV. This CDR3 has 11 residues.

Here the CDR3 reads CASSVGEGDEKLFF. For the CDR3, the DNA is TGTGCCAGCAGCGTAGGTGAGGGGGATGAAAAACTGTTTTTT. The chain uses TRBV9 and TRBJ1-4, with D possibly matching TRBD1 (6 bases). Germline V gene sequence: CDR1 SGDLS, CDR2 YYNGEE. This CDR3 is built from 14 residues. Trimming removed 0 bases at V and 6 bases at J, with 9 bases between.